The entry below gives a single TCR beta chain sequence along with its context. Antigen unknown. Single viable CD3+CD4+CD8-CD45RO+ cells were sorted as the memory CD4+ T cells. Total CD4+ T cells were enriched by CD4 positive selection. These data belong to a study of memory CD4+ T cells and cytomegalovirus serostatus. Overall study findings and caveats: 67 of 164 known CMV-associated TCRbeta sequences appeared in CD4+ memory. The CMV-associated TCR signature appears largely within the CD4+ memory repertoire.

The V end lost 3 bases, the J end lost 4 bases, and 18 bases lay between the germline ends. Germline V gene sequence: CDR1 SGHNT, CDR2 YYREEE (reference sequence). The CDR3 loop spans 16 amino acids. Repertoires were generated with immunoSEQ multiplex PCR, while TCRdb's copy carries only in-frame clones and drops some. The data hold around 54,000 clones, with over 65% observed a single time. The J gene is TRBJ2-3, the V gene TRBV5-4; perhaps TRBD1 as D (5 bases). Sequenced input: memory CD4+ T cells from blood. The sequence was collected from an adult in good health and CMV-seropositive. The CDR3 DNA reads as TGTGCCAGCAGCTACCGGGTCTCTGGGGCCGCAGATACGCAGTATTTT. It yields the protein CASSYRVSGAADTQYF. The whole variable domain, filled in from reference TRBV5-4 and TRBJ2-3, reads ETGVTQSPTHLIKTRGQQVTLRCSSQSGHNTVSWYQQALGQGPQFIFQYYREEENGRGNFPPRFSGLQFPNYSSELNVNALELDDSALYLCASSYRVSGAADTQYFGPGTRLTVL.